Each of the 8 T cell receptor beta chains below was sequenced from the same sample in a study of T cells in Graves' hyperthyroidism and ophthalmopathy. Amplified TCR beta CDR3 regions came from RNA transcripts. A set of HTBI primers served as the primers for a first-round RT-PCR of the TCR CDR3. A single record per CDR3 protein comes from TCRdb applying MiXCR to the multiplex PCR reads. This table holds a few hundred thousand distinct CDR3 sequences, around 46% found once. Sequenced sample: peripheral blood or thyroid tissue (not recorded which). Source of these receptors: a woman aged 18-29 years with Graves' hyperthyroidism.

This clonotype has ten or more counts. The chain uses TRBV7-9 and TRBJ1-3, with D perhaps matching TRBD1 (6 bases). The V end lost 4 bases, the J end lost 0 bases, and 13 bases lay between the germline ends. Germline V gene sequence: CDR1 SEHNR, CDR2 FQNEAQ (reference sequence). This CDR3 is built from 16 residues. In DNA form, the CDR3 reads TGTGCCAGCAGCTGGATAGGGGGGCACTCTGGAAACACCATATATTTT. Its translation: CASSWIGGHSGNTIYF.

J is TRBJ1-5 and V is TRBV6-6; possibly TRBD1 for D (5 bases). CDR1 and CDR2 (germline): MNHNY, SVGAGI (reference sequence). Trimming stripped 6 bases from V and 3 bases from J, with 24 bases between. CDR3 length: 18 residues. The CDR3, as DNA: TGTGCCAGCAGCATCGACCCTTTTCCCTTGGGGGTCAATCAGCCCCAGCATTTT. It codes for CASSIDPFPLGVNQPQHF.

This chain connects TRBV14 to TRBJ2-2; 9 bases map to TRBD2. The trim removed 4 bases at V and 4 bases at J, leaving 4 bases unmatched. This CDR3 contains 15 residues. Germline assignment: CDR1 SGHDN and CDR2 FVKESK. CDR3 residues: CASSPSGIGTGELFF. Written as DNA, the CDR3 is TGTGCCAGCAGCCCTAGCGGGATTGGCACCGGGGAGCTGTTTTTT.

The V and J genes are TRBV20-1 and TRBJ2-7; 8 positions agree with TRBD1. From germline, CDR1 is DFQATT and CDR2 SNEGSKA (reference sequence). Trimming cost V 0 bases and J 2 bases; bases outside gene matches: 6. This CDR3 has 15 residues. The CDR3 region has the DNA TGCAGTGCTAGAGATTGGGGGACAGGAGCCTACGAGCAGTACTTC. Translation gives CSARDWGTGAYEQYF.

This clonotype has ten or more counts. The chain is built from TRBV12-3 or TRBV12-4 and TRBJ1-2; 10 bases are a match to TRBD1. The CDR3 runs 17 residues. Germline trimming cut 1 base from V and 4 bases from J; bases unmatched to any gene: 9. CDR3 sequence: CASSLGQGADYSYGYTF. The DNA for the CDR3 is TGTGCCAGCAGTTTAGGACAGGGGGCCGACTATAGCTATGGCTACACCTTC.

A remark on this clonotype: In this CDR3 the conserved last residue, phenylalanine or tryptophan, is missing, so a read error is likely. For the CDR3, the DNA is TGCGCCAGCAGCGGAGCCCGAGGGATTCACACTGAAGCTTTCCTT. Translated, it gives CASSGARGIHTEAFL. V usage is TRBV5-1 and J usage is TRBJ1-1; D gene unclear. V was cut by 4 bases and J by 3 bases, with 16 bases left in between. Germline lookup yields CDR1 SGHRS and CDR2 YFSETQ. CDR3 length: 15 residues.

V and J are TRBV29-1 and TRBJ1-5; D is unresolved. Germline V gene data show CDR1 as SQVTM and CDR2 as ANQGSEA. This CDR3 spans 11 amino acids. Between the trimmed V and J ends, which lost 5 bases and 13 bases, there was a span of 15 bases. The CDR3 region is CSVLVGNRQHF. Here the CDR3 DNA reads TGCAGCGTTCTTGTAGGGAACCGTCAGCATTTT.

This clonotype was observed a few times. The chain has TRBV7-2 and TRBJ2-7, with a tentative D call TRBD2 (6 bases). The CDR3 runs to 16 residues. V was cut by 5 bases and J by 0 bases, with 17 bases left in between. In germline, CDR1 is SGHTA, CDR2 FQGNSA. CDR3 nucleotides: TGTGCCAGCAGCCACAGACGGGAGAATCCCTCCTACGAGCAGTACTTC. Translation: CASSHRRENPSYEQYF.